Below are 20 T cell receptor beta chains sequenced from a single sample in a study of cytomegalovirus exposure and HLA in healthy donors. The study ran its PCR with 60 Vbeta and 13 Jbeta primers. Data came from immunoSEQ multiplex PCR; TCRdb stores just in-frame clones and leaves some out. The sample holds 180,000 or so clones, approximately 81% seen once. The sequencing sample was made of PBMCs. The receptors were sampled from a woman aged 18-30 years in good health and CMV-seronegative.

The chain combines TRBV5-4 with TRBJ2-6; 8 bases map to TRBD2. V was pared by 4 bases and J by 2 bases, with 8 bases of the junction left unmatched. From germline, CDR1 is SGHNT and CDR2 YYREEE (reference sequence). This CDR3 is 17 amino acids long. The DNA for the CDR3 is TGTGCCAGCAGCACTTTTGGCGGGGGGCCTGGGGCCAACGTCCTGACTTTC. Its protein product is CASSTFGGGPGANVLTF.

The V and J genes are TRBV27 and TRBJ1-2; possible D gene TRBD1, 5 bases. CDR3 length: 13 amino acids. Germline lookup yields CDR1 MNHEY and CDR2 SMNVEV (reference sequence). V was cut by 5 bases and J by 6 bases, with 13 bases left in between. CDR3 amino acids: CASSGRGVHGYTF. The CDR3 DNA reads TGTGCCAGCAGTGGAAGGGGTGTCCATGGCTACACCTTC.

The chain uses TRBV30 and TRBJ2-1, with TRBD2 matching over 14 bases. Germline lookup yields CDR1 GTSNPN and CDR2 SVGIG (reference sequence). The CDR3 sequence is 16 residues long. Germline trimming cut 0 bases from V and 15 bases from J; bases unmatched to any gene: 13. The CDR3 protein is CAWSVRGGLAGDKWFF. CDR3 nucleotides: TGTGCCTGGAGTGTTAGAGGGGGACTAGCGGGAGATAAATGGTTCTTC.

The V and J genes are TRBV5-1 and TRBJ2-2, with D possibly matching TRBD1 (5 bases). This CDR3 has 16 amino acids. CDR1 is SGHRS, CDR2 YFSETQ, per germline. With 0 bases removed from V and 5 bases from J, the gap between germline ends came to 14 bases. CDR3 coding DNA: TGCGCCAGCAGCTTGGATTCAGGGTGGGGTACCGGGGAGCTGTTTTTT. Protein product: CASSLDSGWGTGELFF.

This chain connects TRBV28 to TRBJ2-1; 13 bases map to TRBD2. Germline lookup yields CDR1 MDHEN and CDR2 SYDVKM. CDR3 length: 16 amino acids. Losses at the gene ends were 10 bases for V and 8 bases for J; bases not matched to a gene: 14. CDR3 DNA sequence: TGTGCCACCTCAGCGACTAGCGGGAGGTCTTGGGATGAGCAGTTCTTC. This sequence encodes CATSATSGRSWDEQFF.

V usage is TRBV5-5 and J usage is TRBJ1-1; D not certain. The CDR3 has 13 amino acids. Looked up from germline, CDR1 is SGHKS and CDR2 is YYEKEE (reference sequence). V was pared by 4 bases and J by 0 bases, with 7 bases between. The CDR3 DNA follows: TGTGCCAGCAGCACACATTTGAACACTGAAGCTTTCTTT. Amino acid sequence: CASSTHLNTEAFF.

The chain uses TRBV9 and TRBJ2-7, with TRBD2 matching 10 bases. Germline CDR1 reads SGDLS; CDR2 reads YYNGEE. V was clipped by 3 bases and J by 6 bases; unmatched bases: 9. The CDR3 has 15 residues. The CDR3 DNA reads TGTGCCAGCAGCGGATCAGGGACTAGCGATCCCGAGCAGTACTTC. Its protein is CASSGSGTSDPEQYF.

Concerning this clone: A junction boundary mismatches the germline segment, possibly from a read error. V gene TRBV7-7 combines with J gene TRBJ2-5; the match to TRBD1 covers 10 bases. The CDR3 extends over 15 amino acids. Per germline, CDR1 SSHAT and CDR2 FNYEAQ (reference sequence). CDR3 loop: CASSLGGTGEETQYF. The CDR3 DNA sequence: TGTGCTAGCAGCTTAGGGGGGACAGGGGAAGAGACCCAGTACTTC. The variable domain in full, with the rest retrieved from reference TRBV7-7 and TRBJ2-5, is GAGVSQSPRYKVTKRGQDVTLRCDPISSHATLYWYQQALGQGPEFLTYFNYEAQPDKSGLPSDRFSAERPEGSISTLTIQRTEQRDSAMYRCASSLGGTGEETQYFGPGTRLLVL.

The gene calls are TRBV7-9 and TRBJ2-3; 14 bases are a match to TRBD2. The CDR3 runs to 17 residues. Germline V lookup: CDR1 SEHNR, CDR2 FQNEAQ (reference sequence). Trimming removed 4 bases from V and 2 bases from J; junction bases left unmatched: 5. Written as DNA, the CDR3 is TGTGCCAGCAGCTCCGGGACTAGCGGGAGCTTCACAGATACGCAGTATTTT. Amino acids: CASSSGTSGSFTDTQYF.

The rearrangement links TRBV11-2 to TRBJ1-2; TRBD1 agrees at 7 bases. The CDR3 has 14 amino acids. With 5 bases clipped from V and 4 bases from J, the junction kept 7 bases outside the gene matches. Germline V gives CDR1 SGHAT, CDR2 FQNNGV. The CDR3 DNA is TGTGCCAGCAGCCCCATCGGGACAGCCTATGGCTACACCTTC. Translation gives CASSPIGTAYGYTF.

This clone showed up just a few times. The rearrangement joins TRBV19 to TRBJ2-7; 7 positions match TRBD2. V lost 4 bases and J lost 4; bases outside the gene matches: 10. CDR3 length equals 15 residues. Germline V gene lookup returns CDR1 LNHDA and CDR2 SQIVND (reference sequence). The DNA of the CDR3 is TGTGCCAGTAGTACTCCTAGCGGCACTGTGTACGAGCAGTACTTC. It encodes CASSTPSGTVYEQYF.

The chain has TRBV7-9 and TRBJ2-2; D not resolved. Per the germline V gene, CDR1 is SEHNR and CDR2 is FQNEAQ (reference sequence). V was trimmed by 1 base and J by 0 bases, leaving 6 bases between them. CDR3 length: 15 residues. Here the CDR3 reads CASSLGATNTGELFF. The DNA for the CDR3 is TGTGCCAGCAGCTTAGGGGCGACGAACACCGGGGAGCTGTTTTTT.

This chain uses TRBV5-6 with TRBJ2-7; 12 positions agree with TRBD2. The ends lost 1 base at V and 5 bases at J; junction bases unmatched: 4. The CDR3 length is 15 residues. Per the germline V gene, CDR1 is SGHDT and CDR2 is YYEEEE. CDR3 sequence reads: CASSLLAGGSDEQYF. DNA for the CDR3: TGTGCCAGCAGCTTGCTAGCGGGGGGGAGTGACGAGCAGTACTTC.

The rearrangement links TRBV10-3 to TRBJ2-4, with a weak D call TRBD1 (5 bases). The CDR3 sequence is 15 residues long. In germline, CDR1 is ENHRY, CDR2 SYGVKD. V lost 2 bases and J lost 0, with 8 bases in between. In DNA form, the CDR3 reads TGTGCCATCAGTGAGGACAGCTTAGCCAAAAACATTCAGTACTTC. This codes for CAISEDSLAKNIQYF.

The chain joins TRBV6-5 to TRBJ2-7; TRBD1 is a possible D gene (6 bases). The CDR3 contains 15 residues. V lost 0 bases and J lost 4, with 13 bases in between. Germline V gene lookup returns CDR1 MNHEY and CDR2 SVGAGI. CDR3 sequence (DNA): TGTGCCAGCAGTTACTCGTTCAGGGGAGTTTACGAGCAGTACTTC. Residues: CASSYSFRGVYEQYF.

This chain links TRBV6-1 with TRBJ2-2, with 9 bases fitting TRBD2. Germline CDR1 reads MNHNS; CDR2 reads SASEGT. There are 15 residues in the CDR3. Trimming cost V 7 bases and J 4 bases; bases outside gene matches: 7. The CDR3 here is CASTRLAGPTGELFF. Written as DNA, the CDR3 is TGTGCCAGCACTCGGCTAGCGGGGCCCACCGGGGAGCTGTTTTTT.

The CDR3 reads CASIKGGAETQYF. CDR3 sequence (DNA): TGTGCCAGCATTAAAGGGGGCGCGGAGACCCAGTACTTC. This chain links TRBV6-1 with TRBJ2-5, with TRBD1 matching over 7 bases. The CDR3 has 13 residues. CDR1 is MNHNS, CDR2 SASEGT, per germline. The trim removed 7 bases at V and 5 bases at J, leaving 7 bases unmatched.

V and J are TRBV10-3 and TRBJ2-1; tentatively, D is TRBD2 (6 bases). V lost 7 bases to trimming and J lost 6 bases, with 10 bases between them. Germline V CDR1 and CDR2: ENHRY, SYGVKD. This CDR3 contains 12 residues. In DNA form, the CDR3 reads TGTGCCATCATGGACTACCCCAATGAGCAGTTCTTC. It codes for CAIMDYPNEQFF.

V is TRBV28 and J is TRBJ1-5; D not certain. CDR3 size: 11 residues. Trimming pared 3 bases from V and 5 bases from J, leaving 2 bases between. Germline V gene sequence: CDR1 MDHEN, CDR2 SYDVKM. The CDR3 nucleotides are TGTGCCAGCAGTTTCGATCAGCCCCAGCATTTT. As protein: CASSFDQPQHF.

This chain connects TRBV2 to TRBJ2-7; the D gene is possibly TRBD2 (5 bases). This CDR3 is built from 14 residues. The germline CDR1 and CDR2 sequences are SNHLY and FYNNEI. V lost 6 bases and J 1 base, leaving 13 bases between the germline ends. CDR3 coding DNA: TGTGCCAGCAGGGCCACTAGAAATTCCTACGAGCAGTACTTC. It yields the protein CASRATRNSYEQYF. Variable domain in full (rest from reference TRBV2 and TRBJ2-7): EPEVTQTPSHQVTQMGQEVILRCVPISNHLYFYWYRQILGQKVEFLVSFYNNEISEKSEIFDDQFSVERPDGSNFTLKIRSTKLEDSAMYFCASRATRNSYEQYFGPGTRLTVT.